The subject of this entry is one TCR beta chain. Its antigen is unknown. This sample is part of a study of cytomegalovirus exposure and HLA in healthy donors. PCR primers comprised 60 Vbeta and 13 Jbeta primers. This table comes from immunoSEQ multiplex PCR, and its TCRdb copy is limited to in-frame clones, with some not included. Of approximately 160,000 clones in the sample, around four fifths were seen once. Although they were nominally healthy when sampled, donors likely had unrecorded immune exposures. Study-level findings and limits: The authors listed 164 TCR beta chains as cytomegalovirus-associated. V- and J-gene trimming of TCR beta was linked (in a later analysis) to a missense DCLRE1C variant. Whilst most TCR sequences proved rare, a subset of public TCRs occurred across many donors.

The TCR originated in a male donor in good health and CMV-seropositive. What was sequenced was PBMCs.

Here the CDR3 DNA reads TGCGCCAGCAGCCAGGGACAGGTTCTCGGTCAGCCCCAGCATTTT. Translating gives CASSQGQVLGQPQHF. The chain joins TRBV4-1 to TRBJ1-5; TRBD1 matches 8 bases. The CDR3 has 15 residues. V gave up 3 bases and J gave up 6 bases; unmatched junction bases: 7. CDR1 and CDR2 from the germline V gene are MGHRA and YSYEKL.